This T cell receptor (beta chain) was captured by sequencing in a study of CD8+ T cells in alopecia areata. Samples from alopecia areata patients were lesional scalp punch biopsies and peripheral blood. After isolation, RNA underwent reverse transcription to generate cDNA as the sequencing template. Assay used: immunoSEQ multiplex PCR; TCRdb lists only in-frame clones, some missing. The sample lists about 69,000 clones, 55% to 65% occurring once. The CDR3 consists of 12 residues. Trimming took 1 base from V and 6 from J, leaving 3 bases between them. CDR1 is LGHNA and CDR2 is YSLEER in the germline V gene.

The origin of this receptor is a human donor with alopecia areata. The chain joins TRBV4-3 to TRBJ2-2, with D unclear. The specimen comprised CD8+ T cells sorted from blood, sampled at week 0. This CDR3 is CASSQGSGELFF. Written as DNA, the CDR3 is TGCGCCAGCAGCCAAGGCTCCGGGGAGCTGTTTTTT.